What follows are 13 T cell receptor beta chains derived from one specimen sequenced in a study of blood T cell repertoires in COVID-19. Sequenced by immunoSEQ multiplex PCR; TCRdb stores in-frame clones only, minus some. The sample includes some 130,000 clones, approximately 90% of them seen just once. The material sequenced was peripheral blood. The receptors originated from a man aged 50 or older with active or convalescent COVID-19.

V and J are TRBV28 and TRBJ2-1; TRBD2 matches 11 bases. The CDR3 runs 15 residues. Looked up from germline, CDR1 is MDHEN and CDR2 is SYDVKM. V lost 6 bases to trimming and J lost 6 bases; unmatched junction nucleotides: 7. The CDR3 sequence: CASSPGTSGLNEQFF. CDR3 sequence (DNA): TGTGCCAGCAGCCCAGGGACTAGCGGCCTCAATGAGCAGTTCTTC.

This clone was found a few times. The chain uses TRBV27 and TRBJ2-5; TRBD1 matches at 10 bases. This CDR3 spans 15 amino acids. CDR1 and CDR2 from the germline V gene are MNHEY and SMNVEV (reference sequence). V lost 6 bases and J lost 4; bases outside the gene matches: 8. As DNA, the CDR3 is TGTGCCAGCAGATTGACAGGGGGCGACGTAGAGACCCAGTACTTC. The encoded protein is CASRLTGGDVETQYF.

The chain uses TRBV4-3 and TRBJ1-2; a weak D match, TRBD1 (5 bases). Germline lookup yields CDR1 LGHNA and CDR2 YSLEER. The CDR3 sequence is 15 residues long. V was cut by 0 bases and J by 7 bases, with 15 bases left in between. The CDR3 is CASSQELIGAGGYTF. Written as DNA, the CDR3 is TGCGCCAGCAGCCAAGAGTTGATAGGGGCCGGTGGCTACACCTTC.

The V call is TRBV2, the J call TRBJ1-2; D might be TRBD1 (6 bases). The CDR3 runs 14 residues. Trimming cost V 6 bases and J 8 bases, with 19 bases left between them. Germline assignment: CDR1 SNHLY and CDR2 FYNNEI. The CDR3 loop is CASSELRGRKGYTF. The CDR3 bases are TGTGCCAGCAGCGAACTCAGGGGCCGGAAGGGCTACACCTTC.

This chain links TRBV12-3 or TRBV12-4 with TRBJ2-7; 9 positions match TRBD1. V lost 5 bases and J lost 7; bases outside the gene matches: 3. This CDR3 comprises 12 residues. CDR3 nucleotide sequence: TGTGCCAGCAGTACAGGGGGCCGAGAGCAGTACTTC. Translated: CASSTGGREQYF.

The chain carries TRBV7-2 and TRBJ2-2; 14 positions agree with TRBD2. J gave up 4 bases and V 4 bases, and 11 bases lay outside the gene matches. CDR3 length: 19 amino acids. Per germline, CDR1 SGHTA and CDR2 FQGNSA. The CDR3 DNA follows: TGTGCCAGCAGCTCCGGACTAGCGGGAGGCACGACGGTCACCGGGGAGCTGTTTTTT. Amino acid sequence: CASSSGLAGGTTVTGELFF.

The CDR3 DNA is TGCGCCAGCAGCCAAGATAGAGGGACAGGGGGCTGGTATGGCTACACCTTC. Protein sequence: CASSQDRGTGGWYGYTF. The rearrangement uses TRBV4-3 and TRBJ1-2, with 12 bases identical to TRBD1. In germline, CDR1 is LGHNA, CDR2 YSLEER. This CDR3 comprises 17 residues. Trimming removed 0 bases from V and 5 bases from J; junction bases left unmatched: 7.

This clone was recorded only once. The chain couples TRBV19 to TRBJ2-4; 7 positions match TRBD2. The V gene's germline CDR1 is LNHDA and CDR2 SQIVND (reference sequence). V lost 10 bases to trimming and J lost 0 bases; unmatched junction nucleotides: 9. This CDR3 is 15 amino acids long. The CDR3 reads CATSGRGVAKNIQYF. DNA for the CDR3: TGTGCCACCTCCGGTCGGGGGGTAGCCAAAAACATTCAGTACTTC.

The CDR3 DNA is TGTGCCAGCAGCCAAGCCCTCTCCGGGACAGGGGGCCTGGGGACCCAGTACTTC. Translation gives CASSQALSGTGGLGTQYF. The chain links TRBV14 to TRBJ2-5, with 12 nucleotides matching TRBD1. The CDR3 length is 18 residues. V dropped 1 base and J dropped 7; count of bases not matched to a gene: 13. Germline loops: CDR1 SGHDN, CDR2 FVKESK.

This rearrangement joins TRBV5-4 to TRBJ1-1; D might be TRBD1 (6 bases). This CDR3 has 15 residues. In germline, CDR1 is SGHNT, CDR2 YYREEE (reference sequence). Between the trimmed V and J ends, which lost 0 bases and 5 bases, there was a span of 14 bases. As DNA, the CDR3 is TGTGCCAGCAGCTTGGAGGCAGGGGCTGGTACTGAAGCTTTCTTT. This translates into CASSLEAGAGTEAFF. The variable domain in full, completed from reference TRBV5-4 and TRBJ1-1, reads ETGVTQSPTHLIKTRGQQVTLRCSSQSGHNTVSWYQQALGQGPQFIFQYYREEENGRGNFPPRFSGLQFPNYSSELNVNALELDDSALYLCASSLEAGAGTEAFFGQGTRLTVV.

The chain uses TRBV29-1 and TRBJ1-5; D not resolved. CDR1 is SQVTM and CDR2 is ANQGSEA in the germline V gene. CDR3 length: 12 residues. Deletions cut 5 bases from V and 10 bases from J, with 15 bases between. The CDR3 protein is CSVPVDTYPQHF. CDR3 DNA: TGCAGCGTTCCCGTTGACACCTACCCCCAGCATTTT.

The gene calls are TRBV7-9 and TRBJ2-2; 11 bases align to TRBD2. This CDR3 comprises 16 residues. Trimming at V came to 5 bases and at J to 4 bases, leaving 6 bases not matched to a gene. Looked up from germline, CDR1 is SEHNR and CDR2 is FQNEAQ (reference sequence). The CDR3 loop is CASSPGTSGLTGELFF. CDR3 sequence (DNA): TGTGCCAGCAGCCCCGGGACTAGCGGACTCACCGGGGAGCTGTTTTTT.

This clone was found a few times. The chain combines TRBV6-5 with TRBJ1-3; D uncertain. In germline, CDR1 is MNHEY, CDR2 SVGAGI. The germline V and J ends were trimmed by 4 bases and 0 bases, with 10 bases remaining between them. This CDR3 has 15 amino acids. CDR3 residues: CASSSYTDSGNTIYF. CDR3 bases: TGTGCCAGCAGTTCCTATACAGACTCTGGAAACACCATATATTTT.